This T cell receptor (beta chain) was sequenced for a study of T cells in Graves' hyperthyroidism and ophthalmopathy. Amplified TCR beta CDR3 regions came from RNA transcripts. The TCR CDR3 was amplified in a first-round RT-PCR using the HTBI primer set. TCRdb re-analysed the multiplex PCR reads in MiXCR, keeping a single row per CDR3 protein. The table shows some 360,000 distinct CDR3 sequences, with roughly 13% occurring only once. Germline V gives CDR1 SEHNR, CDR2 FQNEAQ (reference sequence). The trim removed 3 bases at V and 3 bases at J, leaving 2 bases unmatched. The CDR3 covers 15 residues. Thyroid ultrasound and orbital computed tomography, with clinical symptoms and serum thyroxine and TRAb, informed diagnoses. Fresh peripheral blood, around 11 ml of it, supplied the PBMCs. This clonotype appeared many times.

Sequenced material: blood. The chain employs TRBV7-9 and TRBJ2-3; 11 bases are shared with TRBD1. This clonotype originated in a woman aged 60-75 years with Graves' hyperthyroidism. CDR3 sequence reads: CASSLRDRGTDTQYF. As DNA, the CDR3 is TGTGCCAGCAGCTTGAGGGACAGGGGGACAGATACGCAGTATTTT.